This paragraph covers one T cell receptor beta chain sequence. This CDR3 is built from 19 residues. V lost 0 bases, J lost 6 bases, and 15 bases stayed unmatched. CDR1 and CDR2 (germline): SGHRS, YFSETQ. This specimen belongs to a study of cytotoxic CD8 clonotypes in ibrutinib-treated CLL. Study-level information: Partial response was seen in some 24 patients and complete response in 2; after median around 5.5 years, about 14 stayed remitted, about 12 progressed. Response sampling came at median approximately a year of treatment, ranging about 6 to 36 months.

Produced via immunoSEQ multiplex PCR; TCRdb's table is partial and in-frame only. The sample shows approximately 60,000 clones, around 55% of them seen only once. This receptor was identified in a human donor with chronic lymphocytic leukemia. This sample comprised PBMCs, obtained after 24 months of ibrutinib treatment. The V call is TRBV5-1, the J call TRBJ2-1, with TRBD2 identical over 10 bases. CDR3 coding DNA: TGCGCCAGCAGCTTGGTCCTAGCGGGAGCGCAAAGAGTAGGCAATGAGCAGTTCTTC. Amino acids: CASSLVLAGAQRVGNEQFF.